Each of the 11 T cell receptor beta chains below was sequenced from the same sample in a study of T cell responses to AZD1222 COVID-19 vaccine (dated by TCRdb to the early 2020s). Libraries were constructed by the immunoSEQ multiplex PCR assay. The table comes from immuneACCESS by way of TCRdb, which keeps in-frame sequences with V and J called. Part of the clones is missing from these tables; in studies checked, under half for an unresolved V gene and the rest for unknown reasons. A total of more than 150,000 clones appear in this sample, roughly 88% of them only once. The ten largest clonotypes hold over 0.85% of the sample. The time point label, read with the paper, signifies: baseline before first vaccination. The sample was peripheral blood, taken on day 0 of AZD1222 vaccination. The receptors here all came from an adult in good health.

This clone was recorded only once. This sequence joins TRBV21-1 and TRBJ1-4. TRBV21-1 is reported as a pseudogene. This CDR3 region has 16 residues. CDR3 nucleotides: TGTGCCAGCAGCCTATGCCCCGGGTCCCGCGATGAAAAACTGTTTTTT. Amino acid sequence: CASSLCPGSRDEKLFF.

This clone has more than one count but fewer than ten. CDR3 amino acids: CASSHSPGLAGVGQYF. The DNA of the CDR3 is TGCGCCAGCAGCCATTCGCCGGGACTAGCGGGAGTAGGCCAGTACTTC. V is TRBV4-1 and J is TRBJ2-5; 14 bases fit TRBD2. The V and J ends lost 3 bases and 10 bases, in that order; junction bases with no gene match: 10. The CDR3 consists of 16 residues. Per the germline V gene, CDR1 is MGHRA and CDR2 is YSYEKL.

The chain combines TRBV28 with TRBJ1-4, with 9 bases identical to TRBD1. Germline V gives CDR1 MDHEN, CDR2 SYDVKM. The CDR3 sequence is 14 residues long. The V segment lost 6 bases and the J segment 1 base; nucleotides outside the gene matches: 0. CDR3 nucleotides: TGTGCCAGCAGGGGACAGGGAACTAATGAAAAACTGTTTTTT. It yields the protein CASRGQGTNEKLFF.

The chain has TRBV5-1 and TRBJ2-1, with 7 positions matching TRBD2. The CDR3 sequence is 16 residues long. Germline assignment: CDR1 SGHRS and CDR2 YFSETQ. Trimming removed 0 bases from V and 8 bases from J; junction bases left unmatched: 11. The chain's CDR3 is CASSLAGTISTDEQFF. CDR3 bases: TGCGCCAGCAGCTTGGCCGGGACTATCAGTACGGATGAGCAGTTCTTC.

This chain joins TRBV5-1 and TRBJ2-5, with 9 nucleotides matching TRBD1. V was clipped by 1 base and J by 4 bases; unmatched bases: 5. CDR1 SGHRS and CDR2 YFSETQ come from the germline V gene. This CDR3 spans 15 amino acids. Here the CDR3 reads CASSLNRGRTETQYF. CDR3 nucleotides: TGCGCCAGCAGCTTGAACAGGGGGCGCACAGAGACCCAGTACTTC.

This chain connects TRBV3-1 (or the pseudogene TRBV3-2) to TRBJ2-5; TRBD2 agrees at 13 bases. This CDR3 region has 17 residues. V shed 4 bases and J 4 bases; nucleotides not matched to a gene: 9. The germline gives CDR1 LGHDT, CDR2 YNNKEL (reference sequence). The CDR3 nucleotides read TGTGCCAGCAGCCGAGGGACTAGCGGGATTCGGGGAGAGACCCAGTACTTC. Protein sequence: CASSRGTSGIRGETQYF.

The V and J genes are TRBV5-1 and TRBJ2-7; tentatively, D is TRBD1 (5 bases). This CDR3 spans 14 amino acids. The germline CDR1 and CDR2 sequences are SGHRS and YFSETQ. The V end was cut by 0 bases, the J end by 1 base, with 8 bases between. CDR3: CASSLVAGSYEQYF. The CDR3 DNA sequence: TGCGCCAGCAGCTTGGTAGCAGGGTCCTACGAGCAGTACTTC.

The chain combines TRBV7-6 with TRBJ2-1; 13 bases fit TRBD2. CDR1 is SGHVS and CDR2 is FNYEAQ in the germline V gene. This CDR3 has 21 residues. After removal of 4 bases from V and 3 bases from J, the junction contained 18 bases not matched to a gene. CDR3 sequence: CASSSQSLAGGPEGDYNEQFF. CDR3 DNA: TGTGCCAGCAGCTCACAGTCACTAGCGGGGGGGCCCGAAGGGGACTACAATGAGCAGTTCTTC.

This clone has only one observation. The genes are TRBV5-1 and TRBJ2-5; 15 bases align to TRBD2. After removal of 4 bases from V and 5 bases from J, the junction contained 6 bases not matched to a gene. The CDR3 runs to 16 residues. Germline lookup yields CDR1 SGHRS and CDR2 YFSETQ. DNA for the CDR3: TGCGCCAGCAGCAAGGGGACTAGCGGGAGGTACGAGACCCAGTACTTC. Amino acids: CASSKGTSGRYETQYF.

The J gene is TRBJ2-5, the V gene TRBV7-2; no definite D call. V gave up 0 bases and J gave up 5 bases, with 4 bases separating them. The CDR3 consists of 12 residues. Looked up from germline, CDR1 is SGHTA and CDR2 is FQGNSA. CDR3 bases: TGTGCCAGCAGCTTAGCATCGGAGACCCAGTACTTC. As protein: CASSLASETQYF.

The chain uses TRBV7-3 and TRBJ1-2; D is perhaps TRBD1 (5 bases). The V end lost 5 bases, the J end lost 2 bases, and 12 bases lay between the germline ends. Germline-derived CDR1 and CDR2 are SGHTA and FQGTGA. CDR3 length: 14 residues. CDR3 DNA sequence: TGTGCCAGCAGCCCGCAGGGATCCAACTATGGCTACACCTTC. Its protein product is CASSPQGSNYGYTF.